The present TCR beta chain was sequenced within a study of CD8 T cells in Susac syndrome. Sequencing targeted TCR beta in blood CD8+ and CD4+ T cells. Negative isolation was used for CD8+ and CD4+ T cells, and FACS enrichment was applied to TEMRA cells. An input of roughly 0.45 to 1 ug of RNA was subjected to reverse transcription using random hexamers. Amplification of TCR beta CDR3 was carried out by immunoSEQ multiplex PCR, which covered 54 Vbeta and 13 Jbeta segments. From the immunoSEQ multiplex PCR reads, TCRdb called clonotypes with MiXCR, one entry per CDR3 protein. The sample holds roughly 180,000 distinct CDR3 sequences, approximately 95% seen once. The CDR3 has 14 residues. Germline CDR1 is SGHVS and CDR2 is FNYEAQ. The ends were cut back, 4 bases at V and 2 bases at J, with 10 bases in the middle.

This sequence originates from a human donor in good health. Sequencing used CD4+ T cells from PBMCs. V and J are TRBV7-6 and TRBJ2-3, with no clear D. The CDR3 region is CASSSRVNTDTQYF. The DNA of the CDR3 is TGTGCCAGCAGCTCCCGGGTAAACACAGATACGCAGTATTTT.